These 18 T cell receptor beta chains were all obtained from the same sample, sequenced in a study of long-term antiretroviral therapy in people with HIV. The assay used was immunoSEQ (version v3.0), run at survey level. The data were produced by immunoSEQ multiplex PCR, yet TCRdb's version contains in-frame clones alone and is incomplete. Among 20,000 or so clones listed, approximately 82% were seen once. Sequenced here: unsorted PBMCs, sampled 0.1 years before starting antiretroviral therapy. The receptors here all came from a man between 18 and 29 years old with HIV.

The genes are TRBV30 and TRBJ1-4, with a weak D call TRBD1 (5 bases). The germline V gene has CDR1 GTSNPN and CDR2 SVGIG (reference sequence). V dropped 2 bases and J dropped 4 bases, with 11 bases sitting between them. This CDR3 has 14 residues. The CDR3: CAWSLVGGNEKLFF. The CDR3 coding sequence is TGTGCCTGGAGTCTAGTGGGGGGTAATGAAAAACTGTTTTTT.

The V call is TRBV5-4, the J call TRBJ1-2; D perhaps matches TRBD1 (5 bases). Between the trimmed V and J ends, which lost 4 bases and 8 bases, there was a span of 12 bases. The CDR3 runs to 12 residues. Per the germline V gene, CDR1 is SGHNT and CDR2 is YYREEE (reference sequence). CDR3 region: CASSPQGFGYTF. CDR3 DNA: TGTGCCAGCAGCCCGCAGGGTTTCGGCTACACCTTC.

Worth noting for this clone: Its ends do not fully match the called genes, so a read error is possible. This chain uses TRBV9 with TRBJ1-5, with a tentative D call TRBD1 (5 bases). This CDR3 contains 14 residues. The V gene's germline CDR1 is SGDLS and CDR2 YYNGEE. This CDR3 is CASNVGELDQPQHF. CDR3 in DNA: TGTGCCAGCAACGTAGGGGAATTGGATCAGCCCCAGCATTTT.

This clone has a single count. As DNA, the CDR3 is TGTGCCAGCAGCTCTCAACCCGTCGGGAACACTGAAGCTTTCTTT. Its translation: CASSSQPVGNTEAFF. The chain joins TRBV11-1 to TRBJ1-1, with D unclear. The CDR3 has 15 amino acids. With 4 bases removed from V and 1 base from J, the gap between germline ends came to 13 bases. Germline CDR1 and CDR2: SGHAT and FQDESV (reference sequence).

V usage is TRBV4-1 and J usage is TRBJ2-7; D gene uncertain. The CDR3 runs to 12 residues. V was clipped by 5 bases and J by 6 bases, with 11 bases between them. Germline V gene sequence: CDR1 MGHRA, CDR2 YSYEKL. The CDR3 reads CASSAPLGEQYF. The CDR3 nucleotides read TGCGCCAGCAGCGCCCCCCTCGGCGAGCAGTACTTC.

This chain links TRBV18 with TRBJ2-7; TRBD1 matches at 7 bases. Per the germline V gene, CDR1 is KGHSH and CDR2 is LQKENI. V trimming: 0 bases; J trimming: 4 bases; junction bases outside the gene matches: 6. The CDR3 loop spans 15 amino acids. CDR3 residues: CASSPPTGRGYEQYF. The CDR3 nucleotides are TGTGCCAGCTCACCACCGACAGGGAGAGGTTACGAGCAGTACTTC. Looking up the rest from reference TRBV18 and TRBJ2-7 gives the full variable domain: NAGVMQNPRHLVRRRGQEARLRCSPMKGHSHVYWYRQLPEEGLKFMVYLQKENIIDESGMPKERFSAEFPKEGPSILRIQQVVRGDSAAYFCASSPPTGRGYEQYFGPGTRLTVT.

The chain is built from TRBV29-1 and TRBJ2-3; D remains ambiguous. Germline lookup yields CDR1 SQVTM and CDR2 ANQGSEA. Trimming stripped 7 bases from V and 2 bases from J, with 13 bases between. CDR3 length equals 13 residues. CDR3 protein: CSGQSVATDTQYF. CDR3 coding DNA: TGCAGCGGCCAATCTGTGGCCACAGATACGCAGTATTTT.

This rearrangement joins TRBV5-8 to TRBJ1-5; D remains unclear. V gave up 4 bases and J gave up 3 bases, with 14 bases separating them. This CDR3 contains 15 residues. Germline V gene sequence: CDR1 SGHTS, CDR2 YDEGEE. CDR3 amino acids: CASSHSWQTNQPQHF. CDR3 sequence (DNA): TGTGCCAGCAGCCATAGCTGGCAGACCAATCAGCCCCAGCATTTT.

This chain links TRBV25-1 with TRBJ2-7; D gene ambiguous. This CDR3 has 16 residues. V lost 2 bases to trimming and J lost 3 bases, with 17 bases between them. Germline assignment: CDR1 MGHDK and CDR2 SYGVNS. CDR3 sequence (DNA): TGTGCCAGCAGTGAACTACCGGCAGGTCCCATCTACGAGCAGTACTTC. It translates to CASSELPAGPIYEQYF.

The chain has TRBV4-2 and TRBJ2-4, with TRBD2 as a possible D gene (5 bases). Trimming left V 0 bases short and J 7 bases short, with 13 bases between. The germline V gene has CDR1 LGHNA and CDR2 YNFKEQ. The CDR3 spans 15 residues. This CDR3 reads CASSQDAGNSNIQYF. CDR3 bases: TGTGCCAGCAGCCAAGACGCGGGCAACAGTAACATTCAGTACTTC.

The chain has TRBV27 and TRBJ1-4; D possibly corresponds to TRBD1 (5 bases). CDR3 size: 14 residues. V was pared by 3 bases and J by 8 bases, with 13 bases between. The germline CDR1 and CDR2 sequences are MNHEY and SMNVEV (reference sequence). The CDR3 coding sequence is TGTGCCAGCAGTTTTATGGGGCCTGTAGAAAAACTGTTTTTT. Translating it yields CASSFMGPVEKLFF.

The chain links TRBV7-9 to TRBJ1-4; D is unresolved. The CDR3 length is 15 residues. The ends were cut back, 5 bases at V and 6 bases at J, with 16 bases in the middle. CDR1 and CDR2 (germline): SEHNR, FQNEAQ (reference sequence). CDR3 amino acids: CASSPPEETDEKLFF. The CDR3 nucleotides are TGTGCCAGCAGCCCCCCCGAGGAGACGGATGAAAAACTGTTTTTT.

The rearrangement uses TRBV15 and TRBJ1-2; 7 nucleotides match TRBD1. CDR3 length: 16 residues. V was clipped by 0 bases and J by 0 bases; unmatched bases: 4. Germline loops: CDR1 LNHNV, CDR2 YYDKDF (reference sequence). The CDR3 bases are TGTGCCACCAGCAGAGATGAGGGGGCCACTAACTATGGCTACACCTTC. This sequence encodes CATSRDEGATNYGYTF.

The rearrangement joins TRBV6-4 to TRBJ2-1; 11 positions match TRBD2. This CDR3 comprises 15 residues. V lost 0 bases, J lost 6 bases, and 1 base stayed unmatched. Germline V CDR1 and CDR2: MRHNA, SNTAGT. The CDR3 coding sequence is TGTGCCAGCAGTGACTCTAGCGGGGGGGCCAATGAGCAGTTCTTC. Its protein product is CASSDSSGGANEQFF.

This clone turned up a few times. The chain combines TRBV7-6 with TRBJ2-7; 9 bases map to TRBD2. Germline V gene sequence: CDR1 SGHVS, CDR2 FNYEAQ. This CDR3 has 19 residues. After removal of 0 bases from V and 3 bases from J, the junction contained 15 bases not matched to a gene. Here the CDR3 DNA reads TGTGCCAGCAGCTTAGCGAGAAGTGTGAGGCCTAGCGGGAACTACGAGCAGTACTTC. It yields the protein CASSLARSVRPSGNYEQYF. The variable domain in full, completed from reference TRBV7-6 and TRBJ2-7, reads GAGVSQSPRYKVTKRGQDVALRCDPISGHVSLYWYRQALGQGPEFLTYFNYEAQQDKSGLPNDRFSAERPEGSISTLTIQRTEQRDSAMYRCASSLARSVRPSGNYEQYFGPGTRLTVT.

The rearrangement links TRBV30 to TRBJ2-1; 14 bases fit TRBD2. The CDR3 spans 18 residues. The germline gives CDR1 GTSNPN, CDR2 SVGIG (reference sequence). J was trimmed by 9 bases and V by 0 bases; bases with no gene match: 13. This CDR3 reads CAWSVLGGTSGRTAEQFF. The CDR3 DNA reads TGTGCCTGGAGTGTACTAGGCGGGACTAGCGGGAGAACGGCTGAGCAGTTCTTC.

This rearrangement joins TRBV28 to TRBJ2-7, with a possible D match to TRBD1 (5 bases). V lost 2 bases to trimming and J lost 3 bases, with 14 bases between them. The CDR3 covers 15 residues. Germline CDR1 is MDHEN and CDR2 is SYDVKM. CDR3 sequence (DNA): TGTGCCAGCAGTTTAGGGGCCTCCCCCCGCTACGAGCAGTACTTC. This gives the protein CASSLGASPRYEQYF.

The chain recombines TRBV9 with TRBJ2-1; weak D call: TRBD1 (5 bases). Germline CDR1 is SGDLS and CDR2 is YYNGEE. CDR3 size: 15 residues. The V gene lost 5 bases and the J gene lost 0 bases, with 12 bases spanning the gap. The CDR3: CASSRQTSSYNEQFF. For the CDR3, the DNA is TGTGCCAGCAGTCGACAGACGAGCTCCTACAATGAGCAGTTCTTC.